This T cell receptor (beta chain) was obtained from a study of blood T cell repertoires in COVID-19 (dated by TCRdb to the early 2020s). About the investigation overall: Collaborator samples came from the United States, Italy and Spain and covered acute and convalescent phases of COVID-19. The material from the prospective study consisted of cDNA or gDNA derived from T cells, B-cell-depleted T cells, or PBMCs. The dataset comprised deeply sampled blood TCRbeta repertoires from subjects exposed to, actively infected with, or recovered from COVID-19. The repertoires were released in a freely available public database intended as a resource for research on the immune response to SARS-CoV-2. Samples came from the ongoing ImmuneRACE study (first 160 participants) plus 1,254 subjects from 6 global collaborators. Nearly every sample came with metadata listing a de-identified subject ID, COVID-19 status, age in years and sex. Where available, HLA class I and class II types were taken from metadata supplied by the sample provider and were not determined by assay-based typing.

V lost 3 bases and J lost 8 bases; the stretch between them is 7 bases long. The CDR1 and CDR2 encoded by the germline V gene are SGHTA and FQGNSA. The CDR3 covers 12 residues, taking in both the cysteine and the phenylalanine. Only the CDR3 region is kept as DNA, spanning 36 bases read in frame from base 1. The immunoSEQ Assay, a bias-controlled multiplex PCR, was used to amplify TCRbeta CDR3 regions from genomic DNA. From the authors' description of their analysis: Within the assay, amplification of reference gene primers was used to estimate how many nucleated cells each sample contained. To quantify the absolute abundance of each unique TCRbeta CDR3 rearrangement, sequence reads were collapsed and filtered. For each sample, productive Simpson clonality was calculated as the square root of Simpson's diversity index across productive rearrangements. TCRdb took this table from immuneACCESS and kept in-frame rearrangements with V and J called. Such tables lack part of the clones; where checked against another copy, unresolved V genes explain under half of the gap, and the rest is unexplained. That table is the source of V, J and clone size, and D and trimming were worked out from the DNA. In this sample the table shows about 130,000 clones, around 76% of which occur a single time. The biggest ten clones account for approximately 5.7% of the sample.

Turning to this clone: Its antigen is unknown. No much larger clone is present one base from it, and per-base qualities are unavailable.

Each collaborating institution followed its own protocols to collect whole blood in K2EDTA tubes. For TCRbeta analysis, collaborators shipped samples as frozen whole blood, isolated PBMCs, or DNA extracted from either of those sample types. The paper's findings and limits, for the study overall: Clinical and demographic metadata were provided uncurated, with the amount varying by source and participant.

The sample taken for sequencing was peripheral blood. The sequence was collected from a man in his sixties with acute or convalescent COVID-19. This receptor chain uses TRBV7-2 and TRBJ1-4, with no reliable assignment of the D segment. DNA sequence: TGTGCCAGCAGCTTCTACCGAGAAAAACTGTTTTTT. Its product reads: CASSFYREKLFF.